This T cell receptor (beta chain) is from a study of T cell repertoires in cytomegalovirus infection. Study as a whole: Peptides in the study included HLA-C-restricted and HLA-B-restricted CMV epitopes. Signatures in public TCR beta sequences pointed to both CMV infection and matching HLA type.

V lost 4 bases to trimming and J lost 5 bases, with 13 bases between them. This CDR3 has 14 residues. Germline lookup yields CDR1 WSHSY and CDR2 SAAADI. Whole-study results and caveats: CMV carriers with the relevant HLA were identified by cumulative public TCR beta family frequency. Dominating the ex vivo response were HLA-C-restricted CMV-specific TCR beta clonotypes.

With respect to this clonotype: The antigen is undetermined.

TCRdb reanalysed the reads using MiXCR and keeps one entry per CDR3 protein. The sample contains approximately 120,000 distinct CDR3 sequences, 25% to 35% of which appear only once. The chain links TRBV10-2 to TRBJ2-3, with D possibly being TRBD1 (5 bases). The source material was CD8+ T cells from cultured PBMCs, sampled from culture after CMV antigen stimulation. The receptor was derived from a human donor in good health (CMV status not recorded). Some clones in this sample may be carry-over from other donors' samples. In nucleotides, the CDR3 is TGCGCCAGCAGTGTTTTGGGGCCGCGAGATACGCAGTATTTT. This gives the protein CASSVLGPRDTQYF.